This T cell receptor (beta chain) emerged from a study of glioma-infiltrating T cells. Study-level results: Non-neoplastic patients had below-expected tissue-blood divergence, while all gliomas exceeded expectation. CDR3 overlap between tissue and blood was very small.

Between the trimmed V and J ends, which lost 4 bases and 3 bases, there was a span of 9 bases. In germline, CDR1 is SQVTM, CDR2 ANQGSEA. CDR3 length: 12 residues. Amplification of TCR alpha and beta CDR3 regions from RNA used iRepertoire nested multiplex PCR. Input was 100-400 ng of tissue mRNA or PBMC total RNA. MiXCR, applied by TCRdb to the multiplex PCR reads, yields one record per CDR3 protein. The repertoire holds approximately 89,000 distinct CDR3 sequences, with about 23% as singletons. This clonotype was recorded many times. Its antigen is unidentified. Source material: glioma tissue, nonneoplastic brain tissue, or PBMCs (not recorded which). The chain links TRBV29-1 to TRBJ1-1, with D possibly matching TRBD1 (5 bases). This receptor was taken from a human donor with low-grade glioma or glioblastoma, undergoing nonglioma brain surgery, or in good health (not recorded which). The CDR3 loop reads CSVGDRYTEAFF. DNA for the CDR3: TGCAGCGTTGGCGACAGATACACTGAAGCTTTCTTT.